Listed below are T cell receptor beta chains from one sample, sequenced in a study of breast tumors, draining lymph nodes, adjacent tissues. TCRdb called the multiplex PCR reads again in MiXCR, with one record for every CDR3 protein. The data show 270,000 or so distinct CDR3 sequences, 30% seen once. The sequencing input was axillary lymph node tissue. The receptors come from a female donor with breast cancer. Some clones in this sample may be carry-over from other donors' samples. CDR3s include the opening cysteine and the closing phenylalanine or tryptophan. The D gene is left open where the match is weak. Clone size is not always given. Where it is, it says once, few, many or a class for expanded clones.

few	TRBJ1-5	TRBV28	-	CASRPGSTQYQPQHF	TGTGCCAGCAGACCTGGATCTACGCAGTATCAGCCCCAGCATTTT
many	TRBJ1-5	TRBV20-1	-	CSARDRSWSNQPQHF	TGCAGTGCTAGAGATCGCAGTTGGAGCAATCAGCCCCAGCATTTT
many	TRBJ2-1	TRBV10-3	TRBD2	CAIASGRDHNEQFF	TGTGCCATCGCTAGTGGGAGGGATCACAATGAGCAGTTCTTC
many	TRBJ1-3	TRBV6-6	TRBD1	CASSRETGYGNTIYF	TGTGCCAGCAGCCGCGAGACAGGGTACGGAAACACCATATATTTT
many	TRBJ2-7	TRBV10-2	TRBD1	CASRRDRVGGYEQYF	TGCGCCAGCAGGAGGGACAGGGTAGGGGGCTACGAGCAGTACTTC
-	TRBJ2-5	TRBV5-1	TRBD2	CASSLAGGPSGETQYF	TGCGCCAGCAGCTTAGCGGGAGGGCCTTCCGGGGAGACCCAGTACTTC
many	TRBJ2-2	TRBV4-2	-	CASSQRQTNTGELFF	TGTGCCAGCAGCCAAAGGCAGACGAACACCGGGGAGCTGTTTTTT
-	TRBJ1-3	TRBV6-4	TRBD1	CACHPTGGNYGYTIYF	TGTGCCTGCCACCCCACAGGGGGGAACTATGGCTACACCATATATTTT
many	TRBJ2-3	TRBV6-6	-	CASSPRDITSTDTQYF	TGTGCCAGCAGTCCCCGGGACATTACTAGCACAGATACGCAGTATTTT
few	TRBJ2-3	TRBV27	TRBD2	CASSLASGRDTQYF	TGTGCCAGCAGTTTAGCGAGCGGGAGAGATACGCAGTATTTT
-	TRBJ1-1	TRBV29-1	-	CSVDNTEAFF	TGCAGCGTTGACAACACTGAAGCTTTCTTT